The 30 T cell receptor beta chains listed next were all sequenced from one sample in a study of shared clonotypes between healthy human individuals. Assay used: immunoSEQ multiplex PCR; TCRdb lists only in-frame clones, some missing. The sample lists more than 1,200,000 clones, approximately 98.5% occurring once. The sample comprised naive CD4+ T cells sorted from blood. Subset in this sample: CD45RA+ positively selected. Every receptor here comes from a man aged 25 to 40 in good health.

This rearrangement joins TRBV5-4 to TRBJ2-7; 8 bases fit TRBD2. Germline lookup yields CDR1 SGHNT and CDR2 YYREEE (reference sequence). V dropped 3 bases and J dropped 2; count of bases not matched to a gene: 4. The CDR3 consists of 14 residues. In nucleotides, the CDR3 is TGTGCCAGCAGCTCACCGGGACTAGCCTACGAGCAGTACTTC. Its protein product is CASSSPGLAYEQYF.

This clone came up once. This rearrangement joins TRBV2 to TRBJ2-7; D is perhaps TRBD1 (5 bases). Germline assignment: CDR1 SNHLY and CDR2 FYNNEI. The CDR3 has 10 amino acids. Trimming shortened V by 4 bases and J by 13 bases, and 11 bases separated the two germline ends. DNA of the CDR3: TGTGCCAGCAGTGGCGACAGATCCTACTTC. Its translation: CASSGDRSYF. Variable domain in full (rest from reference TRBV2 and TRBJ2-7): EPEVTQTPSHQVTQMGQEVILRCVPISNHLYFYWYRQILGQKVEFLVSFYNNEISEKSEIFDDQFSVERPDGSNFTLKIRSTKLEDSAMYFCASSGDRSYFGPGTRLTVT.

The CDR3 protein is CASSPGTAYNEQFF. In DNA form, the CDR3 reads TGTGCCAGCAGCCCCGGGACAGCCTACAATGAGCAGTTCTTC. V gene TRBV7-8 combines with J gene TRBJ2-1, with 7 nucleotides matching TRBD1. The trim removed 5 bases at V and 2 bases at J, leaving 3 bases unmatched. Germline V gives CDR1 SGHVS, CDR2 FQNEAQ. The CDR3 is made up of 14 amino acids.

V usage is TRBV14 and J usage is TRBJ2-7, with 8 bases that match TRBD2. The CDR3 consists of 17 residues. Germline trimming cut 1 base from V and 3 bases from J; bases unmatched to any gene: 11. Germline CDR1 reads SGHDN; CDR2 reads FVKESK. The CDR3 spells CASSQAFIGRARYEQYF. Here the CDR3 DNA reads TGTGCCAGCAGCCAAGCGTTTATCGGGAGGGCCCGCTACGAGCAGTACTTC.

Concerning this clone: Other nucleotide sequences in the sample specify the same CDR3. V gene TRBV15 combines with J gene TRBJ2-7; TRBD2 matches 12 bases. CDR1 is LNHNV and CDR2 is YYDKDF in the germline V gene (reference sequence). This CDR3 contains 15 residues. With V trimmed by 1 base and J by 2 bases, 0 bases remained unmatched. For the CDR3, the DNA is TGTGCCACCAGCAGAGGGACTAGCGGGACCTACGAGCAGTACTTC. Translating it yields CATSRGTSGTYEQYF.

This rearrangement joins TRBV7-6 to TRBJ2-2; D gene unclear. Deletions cut 8 bases from V and 0 bases from J, with 7 bases between. Germline-derived CDR1 and CDR2 are SGHVS and FNYEAQ. CDR3 length equals 13 residues. The CDR3 sequence is CASLGTNTGELFF. In DNA form, the CDR3 reads TGTGCCAGCCTGGGGACGAACACCGGGGAGCTGTTTTTT.

J is TRBJ2-3 and V is TRBV30; unclear D gene. Germline CDR1 and CDR2: GTSNPN and SVGIG (reference sequence). V was clipped by 4 bases and J by 0 bases, with 5 bases between them. This CDR3 has 12 amino acids. The CDR3 spells CAWTVSTDTQYF. CDR3 DNA: TGTGCCTGGACAGTTAGCACAGATACGCAGTATTTT.

This clone was detected once. The CDR3 coding sequence is TGTGCAAGTCGCTCGAACACTGAAGCTTTCTTT. It specifies CASRSNTEAFF. This chain connects TRBV12-2 to TRBJ1-1. TRBV12-2 is a pseudogene locus. The CDR3 sequence is 11 residues long.

The CDR3, as DNA: TGTGCCAGCACGGGACTAGCGGGCTACAATGAGCAGTTCTTC. Protein sequence: CASTGLAGYNEQFF. J is TRBJ2-1 and V is TRBV27; TRBD2 aligns across 12 bases. V was clipped by 7 bases and J by 3 bases; unmatched bases: 1. From germline, CDR1 is MNHEY and CDR2 SMNVEV (reference sequence). The CDR3 length is 14 residues.

This clone was seen a single time. The chain recombines TRBV5-5 with TRBJ2-2; no reliable D call. Trimming took 1 base from V and 1 from J, leaving 14 bases between them. From germline, CDR1 is SGHKS and CDR2 YYEKEE (reference sequence). This CDR3 has 17 residues. The CDR3 coding sequence is TGTGCCAGCAGCTTGCCGGCATTGTGGGGGAACACCGGGGAGCTGTTTTTT. Encoded protein: CASSLPALWGNTGELFF.

This sequence joins TRBV20-1 and TRBJ1-2; no clear D gene. The CDR3 totals 8 residues. Germline V gives CDR1 DFQATT, CDR2 SNEGSKA (reference sequence). The CDR3: CRLGGYTF. The CDR3 DNA reads TGCAGGCTTGGTGGCTACACCTTC.

The V call is TRBV9, the J call TRBJ2-1, with 7 bases aligning to TRBD1. The CDR3 has 15 residues. Germline V gives CDR1 SGDLS, CDR2 YYNGEE. Trimming took 4 bases from V and 0 from J; bases not matched to a gene: 4. In DNA, the CDR3 is TGTGCCAGCAGCCCAAGGGGGCCCTCCTACAATGAGCAGTTCTTC. This gives the protein CASSPRGPSYNEQFF.

DNA of the CDR3: TGTGCCACCAGCAGCCCGGGACAGATCTCCTACGAGCAGTACTTC. Residues: CATSSPGQISYEQYF. The gene calls are TRBV15 and TRBJ2-7; 7 nucleotides match TRBD1. The CDR3 covers 15 residues. CDR1 and CDR2 (germline): LNHNV, YYDKDF (reference sequence). Trimming removed 3 bases from V and 0 bases from J; junction bases left unmatched: 5.

The chain links TRBV5-1 to TRBJ2-2; D gene ambiguous. In germline, CDR1 is SGHRS, CDR2 YFSETQ. The ends were cut back, 0 bases at V and 0 bases at J, with 9 bases in the middle. This CDR3 contains 16 residues. As DNA, the CDR3 is TGCGCCAGCAGCTTGGTGCAGTTCGCGAACACCGGGGAGCTGTTTTTT. Protein: CASSLVQFANTGELFF.

V is TRBV5-5 and J is TRBJ2-1, with D uncertain. Trimming removed 2 bases at V and 6 bases at J, with 9 bases between. Germline lookup yields CDR1 SGHKS and CDR2 YYEKEE (reference sequence). There are 13 residues in the CDR3. Written as DNA, the CDR3 is TGTGCCAGCAGCTTAGTGGGATTCAATGAGCAGTTCTTC. It is translated as CASSLVGFNEQFF.

The chain carries TRBV2 and TRBJ1-4; TRBD1 is a possible D gene (5 bases). CDR1 and CDR2 (germline): SNHLY, FYNNEI. Trimming shortened V by 7 bases and J by 7 bases, and 16 bases separated the two germline ends. The CDR3 is 14 amino acids. Here the CDR3 DNA reads TGTGCCAGCATTTTTCAGGGCGCGGGTGAAAAACTGTTTTTT. Its translation is CASIFQGAGEKLFF.

The V call is TRBV15, the J call TRBJ1-4; no clear D. Trimming took off 1 base at V and 5 bases at J, with 5 bases between the two ends. Germline CDR1 reads LNHNV; CDR2 reads YYDKDF (reference sequence). The CDR3 totals 13 residues. The CDR3 spells CATSRASNEKLFF. In nucleotides, the CDR3 is TGTGCCACCAGCAGAGCGAGCAATGAAAAACTGTTTTTT.

This rearrangement joins TRBV5-8 to TRBJ1-1; D unclear. Per germline, CDR1 SGHTS and CDR2 YDEGEE. Trimming removed 4 bases at V and 8 bases at J, with 12 bases between. The CDR3 totals 12 residues. Here the CDR3 DNA reads TGTGCCAGCAGCCGGTTTTCGGTAGAAGCTTTCTTT. Protein: CASSRFSVEAFF.

A single count supports this clone. The chain is built from TRBV18 and TRBJ2-2; 9 bases agree with TRBD1. V lost 1 base to trimming and J lost 5 bases; unmatched junction nucleotides: 8. Germline values: CDR1 KGHSH, CDR2 LQKENI. This CDR3 is built from 17 residues. The CDR3 protein is CASSPRYRGRETGELFF. CDR3 nucleotides: TGTGCCAGCTCACCACGGTACAGGGGGCGCGAGACCGGGGAGCTGTTTTTT.

The chain uses TRBV6-5 and TRBJ2-7; D gene uncertain. This CDR3 region has 13 residues. Germline CDR1 is MNHEY and CDR2 is SVGAGI. V was pared by 6 bases and J by 0 bases, with 9 bases between. The CDR3 DNA reads TGTGCCAGCAGACGGACGAGCTCCTACGAGCAGTACTTC. Its protein is CASRRTSSYEQYF.

The V and J genes are TRBV4-3 and TRBJ1-4; D possibly corresponds to TRBD1 (6 bases). The germline CDR1 and CDR2 sequences are LGHNA and YSLEER. V dropped 1 base and J dropped 7 bases, with 13 bases sitting between them. There are 15 residues in the CDR3. The chain's CDR3 is CASSQVGGGPEKLFF. Written as DNA, the CDR3 is TGCGCCAGCAGCCAAGTTGGGGGCGGGCCTGAAAAACTGTTTTTT.

V gene TRBV7-2 combines with J gene TRBJ1-1; D perhaps matches TRBD1 (5 bases). The germline V and J ends were trimmed by 7 bases and 1 base, with 16 bases remaining between them. The CDR3 totals 15 residues. Per the germline V gene, CDR1 is SGHTA and CDR2 is FQGNSA. CDR3 DNA: TGTGCCAGCACCCTTTCTGGGGCCGGGAACACTGAAGCTTTCTTT. Protein: CASTLSGAGNTEAFF.

V gene TRBV5-1 combines with J gene TRBJ2-1; 8 bases fit TRBD1. Losses at the gene ends were 6 bases for V and 8 bases for J; bases not matched to a gene: 7. Germline assignment: CDR1 SGHRS and CDR2 YFSETQ. The CDR3 consists of 13 residues. CDR3 in DNA: TGCGCCAGCAACGACAGGGGAGGCGATGAGCAGTTCTTC. It encodes CASNDRGGDEQFF.

In its sample, this clone was seen once. The rearrangement joins TRBV4-2 to TRBJ1-1, with 7 bases identical to TRBD1. This CDR3 is 15 amino acids long. V trimming: 1 base; J trimming: 8 bases; junction bases outside the gene matches: 10. Germline V CDR1 and CDR2: LGHNA, YNFKEQ. CDR3 sequence: CASSQGQGIEIEAFF. The CDR3 coding sequence is TGTGCCAGCAGCCAAGGACAGGGAATTGAGATAGAAGCTTTCTTT.

The sample holds one count of this clone. The genes are TRBV18 and TRBJ1-1; TRBD1 is a possible D gene (5 bases). Looked up from germline, CDR1 is KGHSH and CDR2 is LQKENI. The CDR3 sequence is 13 residues long. Trimming left V 3 bases short and J 7 bases short, with 12 bases between. The CDR3 coding sequence is TGTGCCAGCTCACCCCGACAGACCCATGAAGCTTTCTTT. This translates into CASSPRQTHEAFF.

The chain employs TRBV6-1 and TRBJ1-1; TRBD1 is a possible D gene (6 bases). The germline V and J ends were trimmed by 3 bases and 5 bases, with 10 bases remaining between them. Germline V CDR1 and CDR2: MNHNS, SASEGT. The CDR3 consists of 13 residues. CDR3 residues: CASSEGAGTEAFF. DNA for the CDR3: TGTGCCAGCAGTGAGGGGGCGGGTACTGAAGCTTTCTTT.

This chain links TRBV15 with TRBJ2-7; D not certain. Germline V gene data show CDR1 as LNHNV and CDR2 as YYDKDF (reference sequence). The CDR3 sequence is 15 residues long. The germline V and J ends were trimmed by 1 base and 1 base, with 11 bases remaining between them. The CDR3 loop reads CATSRGGPKSYEQYF. The DNA of the CDR3 is TGTGCCACCAGCAGAGGTGGTCCGAAGTCCTACGAGCAGTACTTC.

The chain couples TRBV5-5 to TRBJ2-1; D uncertain. The germline V gene encodes CDR1 SGHKS and CDR2 YYEKEE (reference sequence). This CDR3 has 14 residues. V dropped 2 bases and J dropped 5 bases, with 11 bases sitting between them. DNA for the CDR3: TGTGCCAGCAGCTTACTCCAACGAAACAATGAGCAGTTCTTC. This codes for CASSLLQRNNEQFF.

This clone occurred once. V and J are TRBV7-8 and TRBJ2-7; 7 positions match TRBD1. The CDR3 loop spans 15 amino acids. The trim removed 5 bases at V and 2 bases at J, leaving 9 bases unmatched. The V gene's germline CDR1 is SGHVS and CDR2 FQNEAQ. CDR3: CASSPLDRQTYEQYF. CDR3 DNA sequence: TGTGCCAGCAGCCCACTGGACAGGCAAACCTACGAGCAGTACTTC. The variable domain in full, completed from reference TRBV7-8 and TRBJ2-7, reads GAGVSQSPRYKVAKRGQDVALRCDPISGHVSLFWYQQALGQGPEFLTYFQNEAQLDKSGLPSDRFFAERPEGSVSTLKIQRTQQEDSAVYLCASSPLDRQTYEQYFGPGTRLTVT.

The chain has TRBV2 and TRBJ2-7; D is possibly TRBD1 or TRBD2 (5 bases each). The germline V gene encodes CDR1 SNHLY and CDR2 FYNNEI. The CDR3 spans 12 residues. V shed 6 bases and J shed 3 bases, with 9 bases lying between them. CDR3: CASRRDGYEQYF. Here the CDR3 DNA reads TGTGCCAGCAGGAGGGACGGCTACGAGCAGTACTTC.